Reported below is one T cell receptor (beta chain). The target antigen is unknown. Through a sample-barcoded 5' primer and a J-beta primer mix, a second PCR was run for roughly 7 to 11 cycles. TCRdb used MiXCR to reprocess the 5' RACE reads, holding one entry per CDR3 protein. The sample comprises about 800,000 distinct CDR3 sequences, more than 20% of which are singletons, and 3.7% rests with the top ten. The data were taken from a study of blood T cells in healthy people across ages. General study points: Per million T cells, the diversity of TCR beta decreased roughly linearly as age advanced.

The sample also formed part of further work on T cells of mothers and their children.

Source material: blood. This clonotype originated in a boy between 10 and 17 years old in good health.

CDR3 region: CASSLRFGGANYGYTF. The CDR3 bases are TGTGCCAGCAGCTTGAGGTTCGGGGGAGCTAACTATGGCTACACCTTC. The V and J genes are TRBV5-6 and TRBJ1-2, with D perhaps TRBD1 (5 bases). CDR3 length equals 16 residues. V was pared by 1 base and J by 0 bases, with 13 bases between. Germline loops: CDR1 SGHDT, CDR2 YYEEEE.